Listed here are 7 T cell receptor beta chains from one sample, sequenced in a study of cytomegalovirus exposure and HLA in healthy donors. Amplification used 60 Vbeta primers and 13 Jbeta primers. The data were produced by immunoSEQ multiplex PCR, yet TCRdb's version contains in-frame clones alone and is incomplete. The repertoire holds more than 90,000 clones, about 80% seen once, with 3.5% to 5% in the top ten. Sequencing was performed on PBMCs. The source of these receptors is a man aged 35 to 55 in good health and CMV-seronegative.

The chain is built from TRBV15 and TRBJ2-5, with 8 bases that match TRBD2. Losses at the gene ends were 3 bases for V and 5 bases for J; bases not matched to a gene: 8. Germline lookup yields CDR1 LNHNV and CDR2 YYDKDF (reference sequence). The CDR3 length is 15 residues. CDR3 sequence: CATSRAASGGETQYF. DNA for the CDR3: TGTGCCACCAGCAGGGCCGCGAGCGGGGGCGAGACCCAGTACTTC. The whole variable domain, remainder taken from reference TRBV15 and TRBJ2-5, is DAMVIQNPRYQVTQFGKPVTLSCSQTLNHNVMYWYQQKSSQAPKLLFHYYDKDFNNEADTPDNFQSRRPNTSFCFLDIRSPGLGDTAMYLCATSRAASGGETQYFGPGTRLLVL.

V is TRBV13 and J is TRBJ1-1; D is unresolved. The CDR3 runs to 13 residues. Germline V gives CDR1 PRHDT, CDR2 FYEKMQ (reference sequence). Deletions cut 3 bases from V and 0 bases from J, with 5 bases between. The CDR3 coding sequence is TGTGCCAGCAGCTTTGGCCTGAACACTGAAGCTTTCTTT. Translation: CASSFGLNTEAFF.

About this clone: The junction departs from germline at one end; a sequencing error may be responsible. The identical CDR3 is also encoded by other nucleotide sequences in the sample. CDR3 bases: TGTTCCAGCAGCTTAGGACAAAGCACAGATACGCAGTATTTT. Its protein is CSSSLGQSTDTQYF. The chain carries TRBV7-9 and TRBJ2-3, with TRBD1 as a possible D gene (5 bases). From germline, CDR1 is SEHNR and CDR2 FQNEAQ (reference sequence). The CDR3 has 14 residues.

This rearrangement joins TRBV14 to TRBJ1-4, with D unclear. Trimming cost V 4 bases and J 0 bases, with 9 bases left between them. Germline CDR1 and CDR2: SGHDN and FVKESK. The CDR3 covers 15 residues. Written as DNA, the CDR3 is TGTGCCAGCAGCCGCAGCCAGGCAACTAATGAAAAACTGTTTTTT. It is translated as CASSRSQATNEKLFF.

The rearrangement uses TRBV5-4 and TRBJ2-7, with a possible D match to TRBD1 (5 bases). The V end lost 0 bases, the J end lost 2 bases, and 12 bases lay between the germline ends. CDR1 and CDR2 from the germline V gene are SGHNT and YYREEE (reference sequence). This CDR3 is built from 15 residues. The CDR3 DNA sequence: TGTGCCAGCAGCTTGGATCAGGGTAAACCCTACGAGCAGTACTTC. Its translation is CASSLDQGKPYEQYF.

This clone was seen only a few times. The CDR3 reads CASSQDWLAGGGGTDTQYF. The CDR3 DNA reads as TGTGCCAGCAGCCAAGACTGGCTAGCGGGGGGCGGGGGCACAGATACGCAGTATTTT. V is TRBV4-2 and J is TRBJ2-3; 11 bases match TRBD2. The CDR3 has 19 residues. V was pared by 0 bases and J by 1 base, with 9 bases of the junction left unmatched. Germline CDR1 LGHNA, CDR2 YNFKEQ.

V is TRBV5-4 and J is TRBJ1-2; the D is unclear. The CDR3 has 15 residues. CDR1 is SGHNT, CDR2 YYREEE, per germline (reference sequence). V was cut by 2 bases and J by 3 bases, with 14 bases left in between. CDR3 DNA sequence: TGTGCCAGCAGCTTACGGGATCCCGCGGACTATGGCTACACCTTC. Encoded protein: CASSLRDPADYGYTF.